This T cell receptor (beta chain) was obtained from a study of graft-versus-host responses after intestinal transplantation. Looking at the study overall: Transplants were multivisceral, liver-intestinal, or isolated intestinal.

Study-wide findings and caveats: GvH clonotypes were identified within recipient marrow, with a subset emerging first in ileum or blood.

The germline V gene has CDR1 MNHEY and CDR2 SVGAGI. CDR3 length: 14 residues. V was clipped by 11 bases and J by 6 bases, with 21 bases between them. This clone was detected only once. The antigen remains undetermined. Clones were sequenced by immunoSEQ multiplex PCR, and TCRdb holds only the in-frame ones, with some missing. The sample carries about 120,000 clones, over 75% recorded once. This sample comprised unstimulated CD4+ T cells sorted from spleen or lymph node cells, obtained before intestinal transplant. The V and J genes are TRBV6-5 and TRBJ2-3; D possibly corresponds to TRBD2 (6 bases). The source is a human donor who received an intestinal transplant. In DNA form, the CDR3 reads TGTGCCTCTAGGCGGGGTCCCCCTCTTGATACGCAGTATTTT. Its protein is CASRRGPPLDTQYF.